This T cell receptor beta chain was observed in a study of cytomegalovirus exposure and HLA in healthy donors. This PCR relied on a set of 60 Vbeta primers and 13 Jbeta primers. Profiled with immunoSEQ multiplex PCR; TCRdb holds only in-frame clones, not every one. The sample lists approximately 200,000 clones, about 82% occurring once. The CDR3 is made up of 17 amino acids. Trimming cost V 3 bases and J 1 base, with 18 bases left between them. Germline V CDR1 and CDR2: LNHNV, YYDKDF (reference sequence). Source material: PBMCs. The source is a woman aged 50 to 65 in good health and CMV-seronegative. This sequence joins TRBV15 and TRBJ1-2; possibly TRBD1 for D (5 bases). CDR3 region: CATSRTTWGPGNYGYTF. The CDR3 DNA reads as TGTGCCACCAGCAGGACCACCTGGGGCCCGGGTAACTATGGCTACACCTTC.